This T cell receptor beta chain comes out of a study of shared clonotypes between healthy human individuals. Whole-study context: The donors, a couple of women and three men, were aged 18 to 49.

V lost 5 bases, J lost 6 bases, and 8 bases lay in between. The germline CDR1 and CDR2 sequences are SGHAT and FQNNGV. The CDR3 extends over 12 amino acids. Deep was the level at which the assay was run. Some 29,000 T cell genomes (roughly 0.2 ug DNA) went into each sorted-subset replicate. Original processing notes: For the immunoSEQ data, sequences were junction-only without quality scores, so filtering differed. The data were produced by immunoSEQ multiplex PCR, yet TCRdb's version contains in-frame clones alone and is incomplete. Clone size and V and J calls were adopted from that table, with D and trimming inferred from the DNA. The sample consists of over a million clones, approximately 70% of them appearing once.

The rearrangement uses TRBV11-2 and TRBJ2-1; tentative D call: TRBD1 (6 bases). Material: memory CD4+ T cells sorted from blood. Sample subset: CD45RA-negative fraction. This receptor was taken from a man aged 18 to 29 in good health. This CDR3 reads CASSQQGNEQFF. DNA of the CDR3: TGTGCCAGCAGCCAACAGGGCAATGAGCAGTTCTTC. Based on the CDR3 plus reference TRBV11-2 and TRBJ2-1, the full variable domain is EAGVAQSPRYKIIEKRQSVAFWCNPISGHATLYWYQQILGQGPKLLIQFQNNGVVDDSQLPKDRFSAERLKGVDSTLKIQPAKLEDSAVYLCASSQQGNEQFFGPGTRLTVL.